The entry below gives a single T cell receptor (beta chain) sequence along with its context. It was genomic DNA that served as the template for profiling TCR beta VDJ and CDR3. TCRdb itself ran the reads through MiXCR, one entry per CDR3 protein. In the table there are around 180,000 distinct CDR3 sequences, 55% to 70% of which are singletons. The CDR3 sequence is 18 residues long. Germline V gives CDR1 LNHDA, CDR2 SQIVND (reference sequence). Unmatched junction bases numbered 6, after V lost 0 bases and J lost 0 bases. This sample is part of a study of CD8+CD57+ T cells in acquired aplastic anemia. Across the whole study: The study obtained an average of roughly 3 ug of DNA from sorted CD4+ and CD8+ cells.

V and J are TRBV19 and TRBJ1-4; TRBD1 matches at 8 bases. Sequencing was done on a sample of sorted CD4+, CD8+, or CD8+CD57+ T cells (not recorded which) from PBMCs. The TCR was taken from a human donor with severe aplastic anemia or a healthy control (not recorded which). CDR3 in amino acids: CASSIEVPGQATNEKLFF. CDR3 sequence (DNA): TGTGCCAGTAGTATAGAAGTACCGGGACAGGCAACTAATGAAAAACTGTTTTTT.